The rows below give T cell receptor beta chains drawn from one sample of a study of identifying expanded T cells in peripheral blood. The data were produced by immunoSEQ multiplex PCR, yet TCRdb's version contains in-frame clones alone and is incomplete. Counted here are about 81,000 clones, roughly 89% occurring once; the ten biggest clones make up about 20%. Sequenced material: blood. Receptor source: a person aged 18-70 years in good health. CDR3s include the opening cysteine and the closing phenylalanine or tryptophan. A D gene is named only where the DNA matches it firmly. Rows give clone size only sometimes, using once, few, many, or a class for an expanded clone.

clone_size	j_call	v_call	d_call	cdr3_aa	cdr3_nt
NA	TRBJ1-5	TRBV5-4	TRBD1	CASSPGQGDQPQHF	TGTGCCAGCAGCCCCGGACAGGGAGATCAGCCCCAGCATTTT
NA	TRBJ2-3	TRBV7-8	NA	CASSRSGPRGTDTQYF	TGTGCCAGCAGCAGAAGCGGGCCCCGCGGGACAGATACGCAGTATTTT
NA	TRBJ2-5	TRBV19	TRBD2	CASSIPGLAGQETQYF	TGTGCCAGTAGTATCCCGGGACTAGCGGGCCAAGAGACCCAGTACTTC
few	TRBJ2-7	TRBV9	TRBD2	CASSLKAGVSYEQYF	TGTGCCAGCAGCCTGAAGGCGGGGGTTTCCTACGAGCAGTACTTC
NA	TRBJ2-1	TRBV27	NA	CASSAGPYNEQFF	TGTGCCAGCTCTGCGGGGCCCTACAATGAGCAGTTCTTC
once	TRBJ2-1	TRBV5-1	NA	CASTLGLSYNEQFF	TGCGCCAGCACCCTGGGACTGTCCTACAATGAGCAGTTCTTC
NA	TRBJ2-2	TRBV11-2	NA	CASRPVGDTGELFF	TGTGCCAGCAGACCCGTCGGGGACACCGGGGAGCTGTTTTTT
NA	TRBJ1-1	TRBV28	NA	CASRNQGRFTEAFF	TGTGCCAGCAGAAATCAGGGGCGCTTCACTGAAGCTTTCTTT
NA	TRBJ2-3	TRBV6-4	NA	CASSWWADTQYF	TGTGCCAGCAGCTGGTGGGCAGATACGCAGTATTTT
NA	TRBJ2-2	TRBV7-3	TRBD2	CASSRGLAGTNGELFF	TGTGCCAGCAGCCGAGGACTAGCGGGCACTAACGGGGAGCTGTTTTTT
NA	TRBJ1-1	TRBV6-1	NA	CASSEAWENTEAFF	TGTGCCAGCAGTGAAGCGTGGGAGAACACTGAAGCTTTCTTT